This TCR beta chain came from a study of vaccination effects on CD4 cells after COVID-19. Study-level background: Samples came 142 and 148 days after COVID-19 diagnosis, before vaccination.

Before sequencing took place, the ViraFEST assay used viral peptide pools to expand antigen-specific CD4+ T cells. Subsequent to a culture period of roughly 11 days, CD4+ T cells were isolated. According to PCR results, the person was infected with SARS-CoV-2 between March and December 2020. A half-volume exchange with IL-2 medium occurred on days 3 and 7. The V gene's germline CDR1 is LGHNT and CDR2 FRNRAP. The CDR3 extends over 19 amino acids. With V trimmed by 1 base and J by 5 bases, 13 bases remained unmatched. Some clones are missing from TCRdb's copy, which holds only in-frame ones; the method was immunoSEQ multiplex PCR. Of roughly 30,000 clones listed, under 80% were seen once; the top ten hold about 29%. Study findings and constraints: Few convalescent patients and no early post-infection timepoints were included in the study. Clones from infection and from vaccination both contracted markedly late after vaccination.

Turning to this clone: Its cognate antigen is unknown.

The sequence derives from a human donor who had a prior SARS-CoV-2 infection. The V and J genes are TRBV12-5 and TRBJ2-5; 13 bases match TRBD2. Source: CD4+ T cells from PBMCs cultured with a peptide pool, taken before COVID-19 vaccination. The DNA of the CDR3 is TGTGCTAGTGGTTTGGCCCCGAGACTAGCGGGGGGATCTGGTGAGACCCAGTACTTC. Translating gives CASGLAPRLAGGSGETQYF.